These 8 T cell receptor beta chains originate from one sample sequenced in a study of post-analysis software for immune sequencing data. Each TCR beta cDNA library carried unique molecular identifiers. TCRdb ran MiXCR on the PCR reads and lists one entry per CDR3 protein. The sample has 700,000 to 900,000 distinct CDR3 sequences; more than 45% are singletons. These receptors lack a known antigen. Study observations and caveats: Patients had higher frequencies than controls of a handful of TRBV segments, including TRBV5-6, TRBV5-1 and TRBV20-1.

Specimen: blood. Receptors originate from a girl aged 5 to 17 with multiple sclerosis.

This chain uses TRBV12-3 or TRBV12-4 with TRBJ2-1; 10 bases agree with TRBD2. The CDR3 contains 13 residues. V lost 8 bases, J lost 5 bases, and 3 bases stayed unmatched. CDR3 DNA: TGTGCCAGCCGTGGACTAGCGGACAATGAGCAGTTCTTC. As protein: CASRGLADNEQFF.

V gene TRBV28 combines with J gene TRBJ2-3; 7 bases match TRBD2. The germline V gene encodes CDR1 MDHEN and CDR2 SYDVKM. The CDR3 is 15 amino acids. V was clipped by 1 base and J by 4 bases; unmatched bases: 5. CDR3 sequence reads: CASSLLYTSADTQYF. CDR3 nucleotide sequence: TGTGCCAGCAGTTTATTGTACACTAGCGCAGATACGCAGTATTTT.

V usage is TRBV12-3 or TRBV12-4 and J usage is TRBJ2-1, with 8 bases that match TRBD2. The length of the CDR3 is 16 residues. Losses at the gene ends were 5 bases for V and 7 bases for J; bases not matched to a gene: 13. This CDR3 reads CASSVWTSSNPNEQFF. The CDR3 DNA reads as TGTGCCAGCAGTGTATGGACTAGCTCAAACCCGAATGAGCAGTTCTTC.

The J gene is TRBJ2-4, the V gene TRBV20-1, with 10 positions matching TRBD1. J lost 7 bases, V lost 5 bases, and 2 bases had no gene match. CDR1 is DFQATT, CDR2 SNEGSKA, per germline (reference sequence). This CDR3 region has 12 residues. CDR3 nucleotide sequence: TGCAGTGCTCGACAGGGGGCCAACATTCAGTACTTC. Translating it yields CSARQGANIQYF.

This chain uses TRBV20-1 with TRBJ2-3, with D maybe TRBD2 (5 bases). The CDR3 consists of 13 residues. Germline V gives CDR1 DFQATT, CDR2 SNEGSKA (reference sequence). Trimming took 6 bases from V and 3 from J, leaving 13 bases between them. The CDR3 loop is CSADRSGTDTQYF. The CDR3 coding sequence is TGCAGTGCCGATCGCAGCGGTACAGATACGCAGTATTTT.

The chain links TRBV19 to TRBJ1-5; possibly TRBD1 for D (6 bases). CDR1 and CDR2 from the germline V gene are LNHDA and SQIVND (reference sequence). V was clipped by 0 bases and J by 4 bases, with 13 bases between them. CDR3 size: 16 residues. DNA of the CDR3: TGTGCCAGTAGTATAGACCCCTCAGGGGTAAATCAGCCCCAGCATTTT. It is translated as CASSIDPSGVNQPQHF.

V and J are TRBV7-9 and TRBJ1-2; unclear D gene. This CDR3 is 15 amino acids long. Germline CDR1 reads SEHNR; CDR2 reads FQNEAQ (reference sequence). The V gene lost 1 base and the J gene lost 3 bases, with 12 bases spanning the gap. The CDR3, as DNA: TGTGCCAGCAGCTTAGTGGCAGCGGAAGACTATGGCTACACCTTC. Its protein is CASSLVAAEDYGYTF.

CDR3 protein: CSARGSGRLKNIQYF. As DNA, the CDR3 is TGCAGTGCTAGAGGATCAGGACGTTTGAAAAACATTCAGTACTTC. V and J are TRBV20-1 and TRBJ2-4; D is uncertain. CDR3 length equals 15 residues. The germline V gene encodes CDR1 DFQATT and CDR2 SNEGSKA (reference sequence). The V gene lost 1 base and the J gene lost 4 bases, with 14 bases spanning the gap.